The 3 T cell receptor beta chains below were found in one sample sequenced in a study of T cell changes during pregnancy in multiple sclerosis. The data were produced by immunoSEQ multiplex PCR, yet TCRdb's version contains in-frame clones alone and is incomplete. The sample records more than 20,000 clones, approximately 90% being singletons. This specimen consisted of CD4+ T cells from peripheral blood mononuclear cells, obtained after pregnancy. The source is a female donor in good health, enrolled as a control in a pregnancy study.

The chain employs TRBV9 and TRBJ2-7; tentatively, D is TRBD1 (5 bases). This CDR3 is 18 amino acids long. V was clipped by 0 bases and J by 2 bases, with 21 bases between them. Looked up from germline, CDR1 is SGDLS and CDR2 is YYNGEE. The CDR3 coding sequence is TGTGCCAGCAGCGTAGCGATAGGGGTGGGGTGGGTTACCTACGAGCAGTACTTC. It translates to CASSVAIGVGWVTYEQYF.

The chain combines TRBV2 with TRBJ2-7, with 11 bases that match TRBD1. The CDR3 consists of 15 residues. Germline loops: CDR1 SNHLY, CDR2 FYNNEI. With 6 bases clipped from V and 6 bases from J, the junction kept 10 bases outside the gene matches. In DNA, the CDR3 is TGTGCCAGCAGGACCGGGACAGGGGGGATTGTCGAGCAGTACTTC. It encodes CASRTGTGGIVEQYF.

The chain has TRBV7-9 and TRBJ2-7, with a possible D match to TRBD1 (6 bases). The V gene's germline CDR1 is SEHNR and CDR2 FQNEAQ (reference sequence). The CDR3 has 15 residues. The V end was cut by 5 bases, the J end by 0 bases, with 14 bases between. CDR3 nucleotides: TGTGCCAGCAGCCACGGACAGACCGCCTCCTACGAGCAGTACTTC. Protein sequence: CASSHGQTASYEQYF.